Listed below are T cell receptor beta chains from one sample, sequenced in a study of monozygotic twins with cystic fibrosis. Sequencing was performed with immunoSEQ multiplex PCR; in TCRdb, only in-frame clones are kept and a portion is missing. The table has about 19,000 clones, about 97% seen once. The source material was blood. The receptors shown here come from a woman aged 25-40 years with cystic fibrosis. The CDR3 runs from the conserved cysteine through the conserved F or W. Each record gives: V gene, J gene, CDR3 length, D gene, clone size, CDR3 DNA, CDR3 protein. The D gene is left open where the match is weak. Size is stated for part of the rows, as once, few or many counts, or as a class when the clone is expanded.

V gene: TRBV2
J gene: TRBJ2-1
CDR3 length: 16
D gene: TRBD2
clone size: .
CDR3 DNA: TGTGCCAGCAGTGGGACTAGCGGGGGTACCCCCTTAGAGCAGTTCTTC
CDR3 protein: CASSGTSGGTPLEQFF

V gene: TRBV2
J gene: TRBJ2-1
CDR3 length: 18
D gene: TRBD2
clone size: .
CDR3 DNA: TGTGCCAGCAGTGTCCGACTAGCGGGGACAAGCTCCTACAATGAGCAGTTCTTC
CDR3 protein: CASSVRLAGTSSYNEQFF

V gene: TRBV11-3
J gene: TRBJ1-3
CDR3 length: 15
D gene: .
clone size: .
CDR3 DNA: TGTGCCAGCAGCGTCGGGCCTAACTCTGGAAACACCATATATTTT
CDR3 protein: CASSVGPNSGNTIYF

V gene: TRBV29-1
J gene: TRBJ1-4
CDR3 length: 14
D gene: .
clone size: .
CDR3 DNA: TGCAGCGTCCCTGGACAGAACGAAAATGAAAAACTGTTTTTT
CDR3 protein: CSVPGQNENEKLFF

V gene: TRBV18
J gene: TRBJ2-7
CDR3 length: 14
D gene: .
clone size: .
CDR3 DNA: TGTGCCAGCTCAACCGGGACTTCGGTTTACGAGCAGTACTTC
CDR3 protein: CASSTGTSVYEQYF

V gene: TRBV9
J gene: TRBJ1-2
CDR3 length: 14
D gene: TRBD1
clone size: once
CDR3 DNA: TGTGCCAGCAGCGTAGGGCAGGGGGCTGGTGGCTACACCTTC
CDR3 protein: CASSVGQGAGGYTF

V gene: TRBV5-4
J gene: TRBJ1-1
CDR3 length: 16
D gene: .
clone size: .
CDR3 DNA: TGTGCCAGCAGCTTGGTCGGTCGGGGGAGGGGGACTGAAGCTTTCTTT
CDR3 protein: CASSLVGRGRGTEAFF

V gene: TRBV6-5
J gene: TRBJ1-1
CDR3 length: 13
D gene: .
clone size: .
CDR3 DNA: TGTGCCAGCAGCTACCACCCGCGGGCTGAAGCTTTCTTT
CDR3 protein: CASSYHPRAEAFF

V gene: TRBV19
J gene: TRBJ2-7
CDR3 length: 13
D gene: .
clone size: .
CDR3 DNA: TGTGCCAGTAGTATAGACCTAGCCAACGAGCAGTACTTC
CDR3 protein: CASSIDLANEQYF

V gene: TRBV7-2
J gene: TRBJ2-1
CDR3 length: 16
D gene: TRBD2
clone size: .
CDR3 DNA: TGTGCCAGCAGCCAAACTAGCGGGGGATCCTACAATGAGCAGTTCTTC
CDR3 protein: CASSQTSGGSYNEQFF

V gene: TRBV7-9
J gene: TRBJ1-3
CDR3 length: 14
D gene: .
clone size: .
CDR3 DNA: TGTGCCAGCAGCCCGACTTTTATAGGAAACACCATATATTTT
CDR3 protein: CASSPTFIGNTIYF

V gene: TRBV10-3
J gene: TRBJ2-3
CDR3 length: 13
D gene: TRBD2
clone size: once
CDR3 DNA: TGTGCCATCTCGGGAGGAGCCACAGATACGCAGTATTTT
CDR3 protein: CAISGGATDTQYF

V gene: TRBV28
J gene: TRBJ1-1
CDR3 length: 12
D gene: .
clone size: .
CDR3 DNA: TGTGCCAGCCACCGGGGGTTCACTGAAGCTTTCTTT
CDR3 protein: CASHRGFTEAFF

V gene: TRBV6-5
J gene: TRBJ2-7
CDR3 length: 14
D gene: .
clone size: .
CDR3 DNA: TGTGCCAGCAGTTACTCCCCGGGGCCCTACGAGCAGTACTTC
CDR3 protein: CASSYSPGPYEQYF

V gene: TRBV13
J gene: TRBJ1-1
CDR3 length: 15
D gene: .
clone size: .
CDR3 DNA: TGTGCCAGCAGCCCCGAGGGGGGGTTGAACACTGAAGCTTTCTTT
CDR3 protein: CASSPEGGLNTEAFF

V gene: TRBV28
J gene: TRBJ1-2
CDR3 length: 15
D gene: TRBD1
clone size: once
CDR3 DNA: TGTGCCAGCAGTCAGAACAGGGGTTCTAACTATGGCTACACCTTC
CDR3 protein: CASSQNRGSNYGYTF

V gene: TRBV18
J gene: TRBJ2-5
CDR3 length: 15
D gene: TRBD2
clone size: once
CDR3 DNA: TGTGCCAGCTCACCTGGACTAGCGGGGAAAGAGACCCAGTACTTC
CDR3 protein: CASSPGLAGKETQYF

V gene: TRBV12-1
J gene: TRBJ2-7
CDR3 length: 15
D gene: .
clone size: .
CDR3 DNA: TGTGCCAGCACCCCCCGCTCAGGGTACAGATACGAGCAGTACTTC
CDR3 protein: CASTPRSGYRYEQYF

V gene: TRBV5-6
J gene: TRBJ2-7
CDR3 length: 15
D gene: .
clone size: .
CDR3 DNA: TGTGCCAGCAGCTTGGCCGCGGGGAACCAATACGAGCAGTACTTC
CDR3 protein: CASSLAAGNQYEQYF

V gene: TRBV5-6
J gene: TRBJ2-7
CDR3 length: 17
D gene: TRBD2
clone size: once
CDR3 DNA: TGTGCCAGCAGCCCTCGACAGAGCCGGCTAGCGGCCTACGAGCAGTACTTC
CDR3 protein: CASSPRQSRLAAYEQYF

V gene: TRBV25-1
J gene: TRBJ2-1
CDR3 length: 16
D gene: TRBD2
clone size: once
CDR3 DNA: TGTGCCAGCAGTGAAATTGCAAGCGGGGGGTACAATGAGCAGTTCTTC
CDR3 protein: CASSEIASGGYNEQFF

V gene: TRBV4-1
J gene: TRBJ2-1
CDR3 length: 17
D gene: TRBD2
clone size: .
CDR3 DNA: TGCGCCAGCAGCCAAGATGGAAGCGGGGGTCAATATAGGGAGCAGTTCTTC
CDR3 protein: CASSQDGSGGQYREQFF

V gene: TRBV2
J gene: TRBJ2-7
CDR3 length: 18
D gene: TRBD1
clone size: .
CDR3 DNA: TGTGCCAGCAGTAGTCACCATAATGACGGGACAGGCTCCTACGAGCAGTACTTC
CDR3 protein: CASSSHHNDGTGSYEQYF